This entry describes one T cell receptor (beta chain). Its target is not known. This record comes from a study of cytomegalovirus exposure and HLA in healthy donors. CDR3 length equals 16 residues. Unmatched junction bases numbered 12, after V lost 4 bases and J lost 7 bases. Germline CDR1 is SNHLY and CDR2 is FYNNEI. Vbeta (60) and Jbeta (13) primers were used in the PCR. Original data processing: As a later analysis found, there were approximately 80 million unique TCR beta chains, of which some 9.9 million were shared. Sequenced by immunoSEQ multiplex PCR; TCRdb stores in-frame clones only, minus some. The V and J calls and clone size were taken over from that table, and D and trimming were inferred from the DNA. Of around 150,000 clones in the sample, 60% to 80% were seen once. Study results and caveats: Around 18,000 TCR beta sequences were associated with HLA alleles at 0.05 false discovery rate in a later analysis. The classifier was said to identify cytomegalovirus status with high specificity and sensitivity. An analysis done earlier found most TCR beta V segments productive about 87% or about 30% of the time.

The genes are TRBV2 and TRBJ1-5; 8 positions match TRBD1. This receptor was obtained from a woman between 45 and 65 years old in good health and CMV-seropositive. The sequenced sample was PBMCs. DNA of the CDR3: TGTGCCAGCAGTGGGCAGGACAGGGTCGTTTCACAGCCCCAGCATTTT. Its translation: CASSGQDRVVSQPQHF. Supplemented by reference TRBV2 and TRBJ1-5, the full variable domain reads EPEVTQTPSHQVTQMGQEVILRCVPISNHLYFYWYRQILGQKVEFLVSFYNNEISEKSEIFDDQFSVERPDGSNFTLKIRSTKLEDSAMYFCASSGQDRVVSQPQHFGDGTRLSIL.